These T cell receptor beta chains were read from a single sample in a study of blood T cell repertoires in COVID-19. Profiled with immunoSEQ multiplex PCR; TCRdb holds only in-frame clones, not every one. The sample has some 59,000 clones; around 77% are singletons. The sequenced material came from peripheral blood. These receptors originate from a man aged 80 or over with active or convalescent COVID-19. The CDR3 runs from the conserved cysteine through the conserved F or W. D genes are given only for firm matches.

v_gene	d_gene	j_gene	CDR3aa
TRBV3-1/TRBV3-2	.	TRBJ1-2	CASSQLQDGKYTF
TRBV3-1/TRBV3-2	TRBD1	TRBJ2-2	CASSYRGSGTGELFF
TRBV3-1/TRBV3-2	.	TRBJ2-7	CASSQGPDSSYEQYF
TRBV7-3	.	TRBJ1-1	CASSAARDTEAFF
TRBV18	.	TRBJ2-7	CASSPPVGVGYEQYF
TRBV6-2/TRBV6-3	.	TRBJ1-2	CASSYRGGPNYGYTF
TRBV5-1	.	TRBJ2-3	CASSLATSVTDTQYF
TRBV9	.	TRBJ1-3	CASSIAGPSTGNTIYF
TRBV7-9	TRBD2	TRBJ2-7	CASSSLGGVGTEQYF
TRBV5-1	.	TRBJ1-6	CASSSTGREASPLHF
TRBV19	.	TRBJ1-5	CASSSPGLYNQPQHF
TRBV10-3	.	TRBJ2-7	CAISGPVRSLDAYEQYF
TRBV25-1	.	TRBJ2-5	CASSWDYQETQYF
TRBV11-2	TRBD2	TRBJ2-7	CASSFSGGPYEQYF
TRBV7-2	TRBD2	TRBJ2-3	CASSLGLATDTQYF
TRBV9	TRBD1	TRBJ1-5	CASSAIQGAAQPQHF
TRBV15	.	TRBJ2-1	CATSREQVQAGNEQFF
TRBV27	TRBD2	TRBJ2-2	CASRLQPGLTGELFF
TRBV5-1	TRBD2	TRBJ2-7	CASKGGAGGWYEQYF
TRBV5-8	TRBD2	TRBJ2-1	CASSLDLRDYSYNEQFF
TRBV3-1/TRBV3-2	.	TRBJ1-1	CASSLQNTEAFF
TRBV6-4	TRBD1	TRBJ1-2	CASSDSATGDYGYTF